This T cell receptor (beta chain) was identified in a study of tumor-infiltrating lymphocytes in oesophageal squamous cell carcinoma. One entry per CDR3 protein, called by TCRdb with MiXCR from the reads. This sample has approximately 11,000 distinct CDR3 sequences, with more than 50% found just once. The length of the CDR3 is 15 residues. Germline trimming cut 5 bases from V and 1 base from J; bases unmatched to any gene: 6. Germline V CDR1 and CDR2: SGHTA, FQGNSA. Material: blood. The receptor's source is a female donor with esophageal squamous cell carcinoma. The chain employs TRBV7-2 and TRBJ2-7; the match to TRBD2 covers 9 bases. The CDR3 sequence: CASSVTSGFSYEQYF. The CDR3 nucleotides read TGTGCCAGCAGCGTTACTAGCGGGTTTTCCTACGAGCAGTACTTC.